This entry describes one TCR beta chain. Its specificity is unknown. The sample is drawn from a study of T cell repertoires in cytomegalovirus infection. At the level of the study: An indication of both CMV infection and matching HLA type came from public TCR beta signatures.

TCRdb re-called the reads through MiXCR, storing one row per CDR3 protein. The table shows 700,000 to 950,000 distinct CDR3 sequences, with over 25% occurring only once. Broader study findings: Cumulative frequency (of public TCR beta family members) identified carriers of CMV plus the relevant HLA. Dominating the ex vivo response were HLA-C-restricted CMV-specific TCR beta clonotypes.

Here the sequenced sample was cultured CD8+ T cells from PBMCs, taken from culture after CMV antigen stimulation. The TCR originated in a human donor in good health (CMV status not recorded). Some clones in this sample may be carry-over from other donors' samples.

As DNA, the CDR3 is TGTGCCAGCAGCTTAGTAGACACTTCTGGAAACACCATATATTTT. Protein sequence: CASSLVDTSGNTIYF. The V gene is TRBV7-2, the J gene TRBJ1-3; D gene unclear. With 1 base removed from V and 1 base from J, the gap between germline ends came to 8 bases. The CDR3 contains 15 residues. From germline, CDR1 is SGHTA and CDR2 FQGNSA.